This T cell receptor beta chain was retrieved from a study of cytomegalovirus exposure and HLA in healthy donors. For the study at large: Among the 300 to 400 donors who were genotyped, about 79% fell in the genetic ancestry cluster that is associated with self-reported Caucasian donors. Study results and caveats: A missense DCLRE1C variant was associated with V- and J-gene trimming of TCR beta chains in a later analysis, and an independent cohort replicated the association. The majority of TCR sequences were rare, yet some public TCRs appeared in many donors. The study flagged about 150 TCR beta chains as cytomegalovirus-associated.

As to this clone: Its specificity is not known.

It was with 60 Vbeta and 13 Jbeta primers that the PCR ran. This table comes from immunoSEQ multiplex PCR, and its TCRdb copy is limited to in-frame clones, with some not included. This sample has roughly 130,000 clones, with approximately 70% found just once. Sequenced: PBMCs. The clonotype was recovered from a man younger than 30 in good health and CMV-seronegative.

CDR3 amino acids: CASSIFPDSQETQYF. DNA for the CDR3: TGTGCCAGTAGTATATTCCCTGACAGCCAAGAGACCCAGTACTTC. The J gene is TRBJ2-5, the V gene TRBV19, with a tentative D call TRBD1 (5 bases). Per germline, CDR1 LNHDA and CDR2 SQIVND (reference sequence). V was trimmed by 2 bases and J by 1 base, leaving 11 bases between them. CDR3 length: 15 residues.